Presented here are 24 T cell receptor beta chains from one specimen sequenced in a study of blood T cell repertoires in COVID-19. The method was immunoSEQ multiplex PCR; TCRdb's version includes in-frame clones alone and lacks a portion of them. The sample has around 230,000 clones, about 83% seen once. Input material: peripheral blood. Receptors originate from a woman in her forties or fifties with acute or convalescent COVID-19.

V usage is TRBV3-1 (or the pseudogene TRBV3-2) and J usage is TRBJ1-6; D not certain. The length of the CDR3 is 12 residues. From germline, CDR1 is LGHDT and CDR2 YNNKEL (reference sequence). V lost 7 bases, J lost 10 bases, and 11 bases lay in between. DNA of the CDR3: TGTGCCAGCAACTCGGGGTACTCACCCCTCCACTTT. Translated, it gives CASNSGYSPLHF.

The chain recombines TRBV11-2 with TRBJ2-2; 8 nucleotides line up with TRBD1. This CDR3 has 15 amino acids. The trim removed 7 bases at V and 4 bases at J, leaving 8 bases unmatched. Germline values: CDR1 SGHAT, CDR2 FQNNGV. CDR3 sequence reads: CASTSPTGGTGELFF. CDR3 DNA sequence: TGTGCCAGCACCAGTCCCACAGGGGGCACCGGGGAGCTGTTTTTT.

Only a few counts were recorded for this clone. The chain links TRBV6-5 to TRBJ2-2; 7 bases match TRBD2. CDR1 MNHEY and CDR2 SVGAGI come from the germline V gene. This CDR3 is 15 amino acids long. Unmatched junction bases numbered 6, after V lost 6 bases and J lost 2 bases. The CDR3 reads CASSLLAVNTGELFF. CDR3 bases: TGTGCCAGCAGCCTCCTAGCGGTTAACACCGGGGAGCTGTTTTTT.

The chain employs TRBV4-1 and TRBJ2-1; 8 nucleotides align to TRBD2. Losses at the gene ends were 0 bases for V and 4 bases for J; bases not matched to a gene: 8. Germline loops: CDR1 MGHRA, CDR2 YSYEKL. The CDR3 consists of 17 residues. The CDR3 DNA reads as TGCGCCAGCAGCCAAGATCCGGCGGGAGGTACTTACAATGAGCAGTTCTTC. This encodes CASSQDPAGGTYNEQFF.

The chain employs TRBV27 and TRBJ2-6; D perhaps matches TRBD2 (6 bases). The CDR3 spans 19 residues. Trimming cost V 10 bases and J 0 bases, with 25 bases left between them. The germline V gene encodes CDR1 MNHEY and CDR2 SMNVEV (reference sequence). CDR3 sequence (DNA): TGTGCCACCCTAATGGGGCAGGGAGGCCCTGACTCTGGGGCCAACGTCCTGACTTTC. This gives the protein CATLMGQGGPDSGANVLTF.

This clone was picked up one time. This chain links TRBV6-5 with TRBJ2-7; a possible D gene is TRBD1 (6 bases). The germline V gene has CDR1 MNHEY and CDR2 SVGAGI. The length of the CDR3 is 13 residues. V was pared by 6 bases and J by 3 bases, with 12 bases between. CDR3 in amino acids: CASRGQIDYEQYF. CDR3 DNA: TGTGCCAGCAGAGGACAGATCGACTACGAGCAGTACTTC.

This clone has just a few counts. The V and J genes are TRBV29-1 and TRBJ1-1; possible D gene TRBD1, 5 bases. Germline V gene sequence: CDR1 SQVTM, CDR2 ANQGSEA. The V end was cut by 6 bases, the J end by 4 bases, with 15 bases between. The CDR3 loop spans 13 amino acids. In nucleotides, the CDR3 is TGCAGCGTAGCCCAGACAGCGAGCACTGAAGCTTTCTTT. It specifies CSVAQTASTEAFF.

The chain joins TRBV24-1 to TRBJ2-3; a weak D match, TRBD1 (6 bases). The CDR3 length is 16 residues. Germline CDR1 reads KGHDR; CDR2 reads SFDVKD. Trimming removed 5 bases at V and 3 bases at J, with 17 bases between. The DNA of the CDR3 is TGTGCCACCAGTGCGAACGTGGACAGTTCGACAGATACGCAGTATTTT. The encoded protein is CATSANVDSSTDTQYF.

V is TRBV7-2 and J is TRBJ2-3; TRBD1 is a possible D gene (5 bases). Germline V gene lookup returns CDR1 SGHTA and CDR2 FQGNSA. The CDR3 is 14 amino acids. V was clipped by 0 bases and J by 7 bases, with 11 bases between them. CDR3 nucleotides: TGTGCCAGCAGCTTAGCGCAGGGTTTGAATACGCAGTATTTT. Encoded protein: CASSLAQGLNTQYF. Full variable domain (missing parts from reference TRBV7-2 and TRBJ2-3): GAGVSQSPSNKVTEKGKDVELRCDPISGHTALYWYRQSLGQGLEFLIYFQGNSAPDKSGLPSDRFSAERTGGSVSTLTIQRTQQEDSAVYLCASSLAQGLNTQYFGPGTRLTVL.

This chain joins TRBV19 and TRBJ2-5, with D tentatively TRBD1 (6 bases). Germline V gene data show CDR1 as LNHDA and CDR2 as SQIVND (reference sequence). Trimming took 3 bases from V and 5 from J, leaving 16 bases between them. The CDR3 has 15 amino acids. The CDR3: CASSIGYRVDETQYF. In DNA, the CDR3 is TGTGCCAGTAGTATTGGGTACAGGGTGGACGAGACCCAGTACTTC. The full variable domain, in which reference TRBV19 and TRBJ2-5 provide the parts outside the CDR3, is DGGITQSPKYLFRKEGQNVTLSCEQNLNHDAMYWYRQDPGQGLRLIYYSQIVNDFQKGDIAEGYSVSREKKESFPLTVTSAQKNPTAFYLCASSIGYRVDETQYFGPGTRLLVL.

This clone was counted a single time. The V call is TRBV24-1, the J call TRBJ2-1, with D unresolved. This CDR3 has 13 residues. Germline V gives CDR1 KGHDR, CDR2 SFDVKD. The V gene lost 3 bases and the J gene lost 1 base, with 3 bases spanning the gap. CDR3 region: CATSDPSYNEQFF. The CDR3 DNA is TGTGCCACCAGTGATCCGTCCTACAATGAGCAGTTCTTC.

This chain joins TRBV6-1 and TRBJ1-1, with 8 bases aligning to TRBD1. The CDR3 is 16 residues long. With V trimmed by 0 bases and J by 4 bases, 7 bases remained unmatched. The V gene's germline CDR1 is MNHNS and CDR2 SASEGT. The DNA of the CDR3 is TGTGCCAGCAGTGAAGCAGGACAGGGCGGGGGCACTGAAGCTTTCTTT. Residues: CASSEAGQGGGTEAFF.

This clone was seen a handful of times. The chain joins TRBV7-8 to TRBJ1-1; D may be TRBD1 (5 bases). Germline CDR1 reads SGHVS; CDR2 reads FQNEAQ. V was trimmed by 3 bases and J by 1 base, leaving 12 bases between them. The CDR3 is 15 amino acids. CDR3 amino acids: CASSFSTATNTEAFF. The CDR3 coding sequence is TGTGCCAGCAGCTTTTCGACAGCCACGAACACTGAAGCTTTCTTT.

The CDR3 DNA reads TGTGCCAGCAGCCCCGACAGCGCTGCCTACAATGAGCAGTTCTTC. Translated, it gives CASSPDSAAYNEQFF. The chain is built from TRBV3-1 (or the pseudogene TRBV3-2) and TRBJ2-1; weak D call: TRBD1 (5 bases). V gave up 4 bases and J gave up 2 bases, with 12 bases separating them. Per germline, CDR1 LGHDT and CDR2 YNNKEL (reference sequence). The CDR3 spans 15 residues.

The rearrangement links TRBV19 to TRBJ2-3, with D uncertain. From germline, CDR1 is LNHDA and CDR2 SQIVND (reference sequence). The CDR3 spans 14 residues. Trimming took 7 bases from V and 0 from J, leaving 11 bases between them. DNA of the CDR3: TGTGCCAGTACCACTTCCTTAAGCACAGATACGCAGTATTTT. Its translation: CASTTSLSTDTQYF.

The rearrangement uses TRBV30 and TRBJ2-7; the match to TRBD2 covers 8 bases. The J segment lost 0 bases and the V segment lost 8 bases, leaving 9 bases of the junction unmatched. The CDR3 spans 14 residues. Looked up from germline, CDR1 is GTSNPN and CDR2 is SVGIG (reference sequence). The CDR3 DNA reads TGTGCCGGGGATAGCGGGGCCAGCTCCTACGAGCAGTACTTC. Translating it yields CAGDSGASSYEQYF.

This rearrangement joins TRBV5-1 to TRBJ1-1; TRBD1 matches 8 bases. Germline V gives CDR1 SGHRS, CDR2 YFSETQ. Losses at the gene ends were 1 base for V and 7 bases for J; bases not matched to a gene: 6. The CDR3 is 14 residues long. This chain's CDR3 is CASSLFQGAGEAFF. The DNA of the CDR3 is TGCGCCAGCAGCTTGTTTCAGGGGGCCGGTGAAGCTTTCTTT.

V and J are TRBV19 and TRBJ2-3, with 9 bases that match TRBD2. Germline trimming cut 6 bases from V and 0 bases from J; bases unmatched to any gene: 4. This CDR3 contains 15 residues. Germline V lookup: CDR1 LNHDA, CDR2 SQIVND (reference sequence). Written as DNA, the CDR3 is TGTGCCAGTAGACATCTAGCGGGAAGCACAGATACGCAGTATTTT. It specifies CASRHLAGSTDTQYF.

V is TRBV28 and J is TRBJ1-6, with TRBD1 identical over 9 bases. This CDR3 region has 14 residues. After removal of 4 bases from V and 10 bases from J, the junction contained 5 bases not matched to a gene. Germline V gene data show CDR1 as MDHEN and CDR2 as SYDVKM. CDR3 in DNA: TGTGCCAGCAGTTCCGACAGGGGGGGATCACCCCTCCACTTT. It yields the protein CASSSDRGGSPLHF. The full variable domain, rest sourced from reference TRBV28 and TRBJ1-6, is DVKVTQSSRYLVKRTGEKVFLECVQDMDHENMFWYRQDPGLGLRLIYFSYDVKMKEKGDIPEGYSVSREKKERFSLILESASTNQTSMYLCASSSDRGGSPLHFGNGTRLTVT.

The chain uses TRBV5-4 and TRBJ2-7; 11 nucleotides line up with TRBD2. Unmatched junction bases numbered 8, after V lost 0 bases and J lost 3 bases. This CDR3 has 17 amino acids. Germline assignment: CDR1 SGHNT and CDR2 YYREEE (reference sequence). In nucleotides, the CDR3 is TGTGCCAGCAGCTTGGGCGCCCAGCTAGCGGGGGGCTACGAGCAGTACTTC. Protein: CASSLGAQLAGGYEQYF.

The chain employs TRBV11-2 and TRBJ2-5; 14 bases are shared with TRBD2. The CDR3 is 17 amino acids. The V and J ends lost 2 bases and 2 bases, in that order; junction bases with no gene match: 4. Germline assignment: CDR1 SGHAT and CDR2 FQNNGV. CDR3 region: CASSLYGTSGGQETQYF. The CDR3 DNA is TGTGCCAGCAGCTTATACGGGACTAGCGGGGGACAAGAGACCCAGTACTTC.

V is TRBV15 and J is TRBJ2-5; D is unclear. The germline gives CDR1 LNHNV, CDR2 YYDKDF (reference sequence). This CDR3 has 14 amino acids. Trimming stripped 0 bases from V and 2 bases from J, with 7 bases between. DNA for the CDR3: TGTGCCACCAGCAGAGAGAGCCGACAAGAGACCCAGTACTTC. Its translation: CATSRESRQETQYF.

V usage is TRBV2 and J usage is TRBJ2-1; D remains ambiguous. Between the trimmed V and J ends, which lost 4 bases and 6 bases, there was a span of 19 bases. The CDR3 loop spans 16 amino acids. Germline V CDR1 and CDR2: SNHLY, FYNNEI. In DNA, the CDR3 is TGTGCCAGCAGTGGTGCAGGCCCCTCTTTTGGCAATGAGCAGTTCTTC. Protein product: CASSGAGPSFGNEQFF.

The chain joins TRBV6-2 or TRBV6-3 to TRBJ1-3; D is ambiguous. From germline, CDR1 is MNHEY and CDR2 SVGEGT. The CDR3 contains 18 residues. V shed 2 bases and J shed 0 bases, with 17 bases lying between them. CDR3 amino acids: CASSYRTRLPNSGNTIYF. The CDR3 nucleotides read TGTGCCAGCAGTTACCGAACCAGACTCCCGAACTCTGGAAACACCATATATTTT.